Presented here are 17 T cell receptor beta chains from one specimen sequenced in a study of T-cell memory formation after mild COVID-19. TCRdb fed the 5' RACE reads into MiXCR, producing one record per CDR3 protein. This table has 400,000 or so distinct CDR3 sequences, about 20% appearing once. The sequenced sample consisted of PBMCs or a T cell subset sorted from them (not recorded which). These receptors were collected from an adult woman who had mild COVID-19 (a few samples of this study predate the infection). Cell type and time point are not known.

This clonotype turned up a few times. The chain joins TRBV5-1 to TRBJ1-1; D not certain. Trimming cost V 0 bases and J 2 bases, with 5 bases left between them. This CDR3 contains 13 residues. CDR1 is SGHRS, CDR2 YFSETQ, per germline. CDR3 nucleotide sequence: TGCGCCAGCAGCTTGGGGGATAACACTGAAGCTTTCTTT. It translates to CASSLGDNTEAFF. Together with reference TRBV5-1 and TRBJ1-1, the CDR3 gives the full variable domain: KAGVTQTPRYLIKTRGQQVTLSCSPISGHRSVSWYQQTPGQGLQFLFEYFSETQRNKGNFPGRFSGRQFSNSRSEMNVSTLELGDSALYLCASSLGDNTEAFFGQGTRLTVV.

The rearrangement uses TRBV5-4 and TRBJ2-5; no clear D. Germline lookup yields CDR1 SGHNT and CDR2 YYREEE (reference sequence). The CDR3 has 15 residues. The V end lost 0 bases, the J end lost 3 bases, and 12 bases lay between the germline ends. DNA of the CDR3: TGTGCCAGCAGCTTGGGCATGGCGGCAGAAGAGACCCAGTACTTC. This codes for CASSLGMAAEETQYF.

Only a few counts were recorded for this clonotype. The chain couples TRBV5-1 to TRBJ2-3; 9 positions agree with TRBD1. J was trimmed by 6 bases and V by 4 bases; bases with no gene match: 12. Germline V CDR1 and CDR2: SGHRS, YFSETQ. This CDR3 region has 16 residues. DNA of the CDR3: TGCGCCAGCAGCCCGCGACCGGGACAGGGTGGGGATACGCAGTATTTT. It codes for CASSPRPGQGGDTQYF. The whole variable domain, remainder taken from reference TRBV5-1 and TRBJ2-3, is KAGVTQTPRYLIKTRGQQVTLSCSPISGHRSVSWYQQTPGQGLQFLFEYFSETQRNKGNFPGRFSGRQFSNSRSEMNVSTLELGDSALYLCASSPRPGQGGDTQYFGPGTRLTVL.

This clonotype came up a few times. The V and J genes are TRBV7-2 and TRBJ2-1, with 10 bases identical to TRBD2. J was trimmed by 6 bases and V by 1 base; bases with no gene match: 6. In germline, CDR1 is SGHTA, CDR2 FQGNSA. This CDR3 has 16 residues. CDR3 residues: CASSLVSGGPTNEQFF. CDR3 nucleotides: TGTGCCAGCAGCTTAGTTAGCGGGGGGCCGACCAATGAGCAGTTCTTC.

The chain carries TRBV7-2 and TRBJ2-7, with a possible D match to TRBD2 (6 bases). Germline V gene data show CDR1 as SGHTA and CDR2 as FQGNSA. CDR3 length: 14 residues. V was clipped by 7 bases and J by 3 bases, with 16 bases between them. The CDR3 coding sequence is TGTGCCAGCACCATCGGGAGTGGTAACTACGAGCAGTACTTC. This codes for CASTIGSGNYEQYF.

The J gene is TRBJ2-3, the V gene TRBV4-2; D not certain. There are 14 residues in the CDR3. Germline lookup yields CDR1 LGHNA and CDR2 YNFKEQ. Trimming cost V 4 bases and J 0 bases, with 8 bases left between them. The CDR3: CASSPIGSTDTQYF. The DNA for the CDR3 is TGTGCCAGCAGCCCTATTGGTAGCACAGATACGCAGTATTTT.

The V gene is TRBV5-1, the J gene TRBJ2-3, with 8 positions matching TRBD1. There are 14 residues in the CDR3. Per the germline V gene, CDR1 is SGHRS and CDR2 is YFSETQ. J was trimmed by 4 bases and V by 5 bases; bases with no gene match: 6. Written as DNA, the CDR3 is TGCGCCAGCAGGTGGACAGGGCTCCCAGATACGCAGTATTTT. Translated, it gives CASRWTGLPDTQYF.

This clonotype was seen more than once but under ten times. The gene calls are TRBV19 and TRBJ2-5; 8 nucleotides agree with TRBD2. This CDR3 has 14 residues. V dropped 6 bases and J dropped 5; count of bases not matched to a gene: 8. CDR1 and CDR2 from the germline V gene are LNHDA and SQIVND (reference sequence). The CDR3 protein is CASREVAGTETQYF. In nucleotides, the CDR3 is TGTGCCAGTAGGGAGGTAGCGGGGACGGAGACCCAGTACTTC.

This clonotype was found a few times. The chain combines TRBV21-1 with TRBJ2-1; the table calls TRBD2, which could not be checked here. TRBV21-1 is annotated as a pseudogene. This CDR3 region has 18 residues. The CDR3 sequence is CASSKAHELAGGNNEQFF. CDR3 sequence (DNA): TGTGCCAGCAGCAAAGCCCACGAACTAGCGGGTGGGAACAATGAGCAGTTCTTC.

This clonotype is a singleton in its sample. J is TRBJ2-7 and V is TRBV4-1; no clear D gene. The length of the CDR3 is 13 residues. CDR1 and CDR2 (germline): MGHRA, YSYEKL. V dropped 3 bases and J dropped 1 base, with 7 bases sitting between them. CDR3: CASSHTFSYEQYF. The CDR3 region has the DNA TGCGCCAGCAGCCATACATTTTCCTACGAGCAGTACTTC.

V and J are TRBV5-1 and TRBJ1-1; 7 nucleotides match TRBD1. The CDR3 runs to 15 residues. Germline V gene sequence: CDR1 SGHRS, CDR2 YFSETQ. Trimming at V came to 4 bases and at J to 4 bases, leaving 10 bases not matched to a gene. The CDR3 nucleotides read TGCGCCAGCAGCCTAACCAGACAGGGATTCACTGAAGCTTTCTTT. It encodes CASSLTRQGFTEAFF.

A note on this clonotype: The junction shows a germline mismatch at one end, possibly a read error. The rearrangement links TRBV15 to TRBJ2-7; 10 bases fit TRBD1. Per the germline V gene, CDR1 is LNHNV and CDR2 is YYDKDF (reference sequence). This CDR3 spans 15 amino acids. The CDR3 loop reads CATRRLGQGAYEQYF. CDR3 bases: TGTGCCACCCGCAGGCTCGGACAGGGGGCCTACGAGCAGTACTTC.

This clonotype has a handful of counts. CDR3: CASSLTGLNYGYTF. The CDR3 coding sequence is TGTGCCAGCAGCTTGACAGGGCTCAACTATGGCTACACCTTC. The chain joins TRBV7-8 to TRBJ1-2; the match to TRBD1 covers 7 bases. The CDR3 spans 14 residues. From germline, CDR1 is SGHVS and CDR2 FQNEAQ. Unmatched junction bases numbered 3, after V lost 3 bases and J lost 2 bases.

The V call is TRBV29-1, the J call TRBJ2-7, with D possibly matching TRBD2 (6 bases). The CDR3 is 14 amino acids. Germline CDR1 and CDR2: SQVTM and ANQGSEA. Trimming cost V 4 bases and J 1 base, with 14 bases left between them. The CDR3 region is CSVVVAGISYEQYF. CDR3 nucleotide sequence: TGCAGCGTTGTTGTTGCGGGGATTTCCTACGAGCAGTACTTC.

In its sample, this clonotype was seen a few times. V usage is TRBV7-2 and J usage is TRBJ2-1; 7 positions agree with TRBD2. The CDR3 is made up of 15 amino acids. J was trimmed by 4 bases and V by 4 bases; bases with no gene match: 7. Germline V gene sequence: CDR1 SGHTA, CDR2 FQGNSA. For the CDR3, the DNA is TGTGCCAGCAGCTCCTCCGGGACTACTTACAATGAGCAGTTCTTC. This encodes CASSSSGTTYNEQFF.

The rearrangement joins TRBV19 to TRBJ2-5; a possible D gene is TRBD2 (6 bases). The CDR3 sequence is 14 residues long. CDR1 and CDR2 (germline): LNHDA, SQIVND (reference sequence). V was shortened by 3 bases and J by 6 bases, with 14 bases between the two germline ends. The CDR3 protein is CASSIGGAQQTQYF. CDR3 bases: TGTGCCAGTAGTATCGGAGGGGCTCAACAGACCCAGTACTTC.

The V call is TRBV5-5, the J call TRBJ2-7; D remains unclear. Germline V lookup: CDR1 SGHKS, CDR2 YYEKEE (reference sequence). The V end was cut by 6 bases, the J end by 5 bases, with 12 bases between. The CDR3 has 12 residues. In DNA, the CDR3 is TGTGCCAGCATCAGGAACGCCGACGAGCAGTACTTC. Translated, it gives CASIRNADEQYF.